These 14 T cell receptor beta chains were all obtained from the same sample, sequenced in a study of T cells in Graves' hyperthyroidism and ophthalmopathy. Amplification of TCR beta CDR3 regions used RNA as the template. RT-PCR in the first round (using the HTBI primer set) targeted the TCR CDR3. TCRdb called the multiplex PCR reads again in MiXCR, with one record for every CDR3 protein. This table has around 690,000 distinct CDR3 sequences, 15% to 20% appearing once. The source material was blood. The receptors shown here come from a man aged 45-65 years with Graves' hyperthyroidism.

This clonotype was counted at least ten times. The gene calls are TRBV10-3 and TRBJ1-6; TRBD1 is a possible D gene (5 bases). The length of the CDR3 is 17 residues. With 0 bases removed from V and 0 bases from J, the gap between germline ends came to 9 bases. Germline V lookup: CDR1 ENHRY, CDR2 SYGVKD. CDR3 region: CAISESIGGSYNSPLHF. Written as DNA, the CDR3 is TGTGCCATCAGTGAGTCGATTGGGGGCTCCTATAATTCACCCCTCCACTTT.

This clonotype appeared a few times. V is TRBV19 and J is TRBJ2-2; unclear D gene. Germline CDR1 reads LNHDA; CDR2 reads SQIVND (reference sequence). The CDR3 is 15 residues long. Trimming took off 2 bases at V and 2 bases at J, with 9 bases between the two ends. This CDR3 reads CASSISLFNTGELFF. The CDR3 bases are TGTGCCAGTAGTATAAGTCTATTCAACACCGGGGAGCTGTTTTTT.

This clonotype was counted at least ten times. This chain connects TRBV11-3 to TRBJ2-1, with 8 bases aligning to TRBD2. Germline-derived CDR1 and CDR2 are SGHNT and YENEEA. V trimming: 5 bases; J trimming: 6 bases; junction bases outside the gene matches: 9. The CDR3 runs 15 residues. Written as DNA, the CDR3 is TGTGCCAGCAGCCTTAGCGGGGACCAAGCCAATGAGCAGTTCTTC. This translates into CASSLSGDQANEQFF. Drawing the rest from reference TRBV11-3 and TRBJ2-1, the complete variable domain is EAGVVQSPRYKIIEKKQPVAFWCNPISGHNTLYWYLQNLGQGPELLIRYENEEAVDDSQLPKDRFSAERLKGVDSTLKIQPAELGDSAVYLCASSLSGDQANEQFFGPGTRLTVL.

V is TRBV5-1 and J is TRBJ2-6; no firm D call. The CDR3 has 17 amino acids. In germline, CDR1 is SGHRS, CDR2 YFSETQ. V shed 2 bases and J shed 4 bases, with 16 bases lying between them. CDR3 in DNA: TGCGCCAGCAGCTTCTACTCAGCCATGGGGGGGGCCAACGTCCTGACTTTC. Translating gives CASSFYSAMGGANVLTF.

This clonotype was picked up many times. The chain couples TRBV10-3 to TRBJ2-7, with 7 bases identical to TRBD2. Unmatched junction bases numbered 7, after V lost 4 bases and J lost 1 base. The CDR3 contains 15 residues. The germline V gene has CDR1 ENHRY and CDR2 SYGVKD. In DNA form, the CDR3 reads TGTGCCATCAGTGTTGCGGGGGAGAAATCCTACGAGCAGTACTTC. Encoded protein: CAISVAGEKSYEQYF.

The chain employs TRBV6-1 and TRBJ2-7, with 11 positions matching TRBD1. The CDR3 runs to 14 residues. V lost 10 bases to trimming and J lost 7 bases; unmatched junction nucleotides: 12. Germline V gene data show CDR1 as MNHNS and CDR2 as SASEGT. The CDR3 protein is CATNPRTGGREQYF. DNA of the CDR3: TGTGCCACCAACCCCCGGACAGGGGGCCGGGAGCAGTACTTC.

The chain couples TRBV28 to TRBJ1-5, with 7 bases aligning to TRBD1. V lost 4 bases and J lost 4; bases outside the gene matches: 10. Germline CDR1 and CDR2: MDHEN and SYDVKM. There are 16 residues in the CDR3. CDR3 amino acids: CASSSPATGWNQPQHF. The CDR3, as DNA: TGTGCCAGCAGTTCCCCCGCGACAGGGTGGAATCAGCCCCAGCATTTT.

Ten or more counts support this clonotype. The chain employs TRBV11-2 and TRBJ1-1; no reliable D call. The CDR3 runs 14 residues. Germline lookup yields CDR1 SGHAT and CDR2 FQNNGV. The V end lost 3 bases, the J end lost 3 bases, and 11 bases lay between the germline ends. The CDR3 DNA is TGTGCCAGCAGCTTTGGCAGCGGTGACACTGAAGCTTTCTTT. It codes for CASSFGSGDTEAFF.

This clonotype was recorded at least ten times. V gene TRBV7-8 combines with J gene TRBJ2-7; 9 nucleotides line up with TRBD1. V shed 4 bases and J 6 bases; nucleotides not matched to a gene: 7. Germline V gives CDR1 SGHVS, CDR2 FQNEAQ. The CDR3 is 14 residues long. Here the CDR3 reads CASSSRWDRVEQYF. CDR3 sequence (DNA): TGTGCCAGCAGCTCTAGGTGGGACAGGGTCGAGCAGTACTTC. Full variable domain (rest looked up from reference TRBV7-8 and TRBJ2-7): GAGVSQSPRYKVAKRGQDVALRCDPISGHVSLFWYQQALGQGPEFLTYFQNEAQLDKSGLPSDRFFAERPEGSVSTLKIQRTQQEDSAVYLCASSSRWDRVEQYFGPGTRLTVT.

There are many counts of this clonotype. CDR3 in amino acids: CASSDNRANEQFF. CDR3 sequence (DNA): TGTGCCAGCAGCGATAACAGGGCCAATGAGCAGTTCTTC. The V call is TRBV9, the J call TRBJ2-1, with D possibly matching TRBD1 (6 bases). Germline values: CDR1 SGDLS, CDR2 YYNGEE. V was pared by 3 bases and J by 6 bases, with 10 bases between. The CDR3 has 13 amino acids.

This chain joins TRBV12-3 or TRBV12-4 and TRBJ1-4; the match to TRBD1 covers 8 bases. Germline trimming cut 5 bases from V and 3 bases from J; bases unmatched to any gene: 2. The CDR3 length is 14 residues. The CDR3 here is CASSLGQANEKLFF. The CDR3 DNA sequence: TGTGCCAGCAGTCTGGGACAGGCTAATGAAAAACTGTTTTTT.

This clonotype has ten or more counts. The chain couples TRBV5-5 to TRBJ2-7, with TRBD2 as a possible D gene (5 bases). The CDR3 has 14 amino acids. CDR1 is SGHKS, CDR2 YYEKEE, per germline (reference sequence). Trimming removed 2 bases from V and 2 bases from J, with 11 bases in between. In DNA, the CDR3 is TGTGCCAGCAGCTTTCCCAGCGGAGCCTACGAGCAGTACTTC. It encodes CASSFPSGAYEQYF.

The rearrangement uses TRBV10-1 and TRBJ1-1, with 7 bases matching TRBD1. Losses at the gene ends were 6 bases for V and 0 bases for J; bases not matched to a gene: 7. The length of the CDR3 is 15 residues. CDR1 is WNHNN and CDR2 is SYGVQD in the germline V gene (reference sequence). The CDR3 reads CASRDRAQLNTEAFF. CDR3 bases: TGCGCCAGCAGAGACAGGGCCCAGTTGAACACTGAAGCTTTCTTT.

This clonotype was observed at least ten times. The gene calls are TRBV10-3 and TRBJ2-5; D not certain. Trimming took off 6 bases at V and 5 bases at J, with 10 bases between the two ends. The V gene's germline CDR1 is ENHRY and CDR2 SYGVKD. CDR3 size: 12 residues. DNA for the CDR3: TGTGCCATCAGCTTGAGTGGGGAGACCCAGTACTTC. Its translation is CAISLSGETQYF.